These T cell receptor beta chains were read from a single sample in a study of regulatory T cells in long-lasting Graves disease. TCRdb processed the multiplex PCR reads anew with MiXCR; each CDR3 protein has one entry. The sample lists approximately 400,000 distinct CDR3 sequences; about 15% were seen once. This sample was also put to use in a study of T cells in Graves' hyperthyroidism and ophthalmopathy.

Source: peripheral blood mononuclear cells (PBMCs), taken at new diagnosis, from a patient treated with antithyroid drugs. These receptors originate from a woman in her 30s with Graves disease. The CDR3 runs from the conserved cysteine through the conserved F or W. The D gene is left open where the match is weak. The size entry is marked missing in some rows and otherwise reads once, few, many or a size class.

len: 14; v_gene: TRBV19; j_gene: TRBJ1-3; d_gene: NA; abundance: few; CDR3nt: TGTGCCAGTAGTCTACGGGACTCTGGAAACACCATATATTTT; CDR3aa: CASSLRDSGNTIYF
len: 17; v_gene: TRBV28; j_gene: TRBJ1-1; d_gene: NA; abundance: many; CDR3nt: TGTGCCAGCAGTATCCCCCGCTTTGCAGGGGACGACACTGAAGCTTTCTTT; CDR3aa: CASSIPRFAGDDTEAFF
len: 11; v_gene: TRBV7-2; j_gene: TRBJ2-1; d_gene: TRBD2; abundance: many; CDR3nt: TGTGCCAGCAGCTCCAGCGGGGACCAGTTCTTC; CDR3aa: CASSSSGDQFF
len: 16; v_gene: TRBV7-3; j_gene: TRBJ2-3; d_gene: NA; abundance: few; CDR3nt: TGTGCCAGCAGCTTAACGGGGAGAGGGGGGGGAAGTACGCAGTATTTT; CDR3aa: CASSLTGRGGGSTQYF
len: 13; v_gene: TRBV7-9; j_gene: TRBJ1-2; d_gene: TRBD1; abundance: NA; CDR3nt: TGTACCAGCAGCCCACCGCAGGGGGATGGCTACACCTTC; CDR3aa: CTSSPPQGDGYTF
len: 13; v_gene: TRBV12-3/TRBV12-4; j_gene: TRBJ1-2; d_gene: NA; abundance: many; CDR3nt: TGTGCCAGCAGTTTAAAGGGGCCCCATGGCTACACCTTC; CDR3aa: CASSLKGPHGYTF
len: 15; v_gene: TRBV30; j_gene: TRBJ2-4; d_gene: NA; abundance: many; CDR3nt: TGTGCCTGGACCACGGGAGTCTTAGCCAAAAACATTCAGTACTTC; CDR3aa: CAWTTGVLAKNIQYF
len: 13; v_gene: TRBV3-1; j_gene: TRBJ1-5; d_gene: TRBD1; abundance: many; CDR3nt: TGTGCCAGCAGCCGACAGGGTAGTCAGCCCCAGCATTTT; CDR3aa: CASSRQGSQPQHF
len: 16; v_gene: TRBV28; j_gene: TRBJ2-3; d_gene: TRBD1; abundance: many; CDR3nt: TGTGCCAGCAGTTTACCAGGGACAGGGAGGAGAGATACGCAGTATTTT; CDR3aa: CASSLPGTGRRDTQYF
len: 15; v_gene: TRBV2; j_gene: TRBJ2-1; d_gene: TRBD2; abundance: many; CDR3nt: TGTGCCAGCAGGGGGGGGACCTGGGTGGGCAATGAGCAGTTCTTC; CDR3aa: CASRGGTWVGNEQFF
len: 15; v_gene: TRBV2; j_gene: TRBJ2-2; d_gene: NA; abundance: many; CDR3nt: TGTGCCAGCAGTGAAGTGGCGGCCAACACCGGGGAGCTGTTTTTT; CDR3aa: CASSEVAANTGELFF
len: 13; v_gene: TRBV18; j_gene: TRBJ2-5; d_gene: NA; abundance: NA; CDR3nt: TGTGCCAGCTCACGCGGACAGTCGGAGACCCAGTACTTC; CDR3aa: CASSRGQSETQYF
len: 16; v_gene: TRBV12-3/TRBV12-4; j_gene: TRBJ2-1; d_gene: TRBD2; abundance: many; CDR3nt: TGTGCCAGCAGTTTAAGGGGGACTAGCTCCTACAATGAGCAGTTCTTC; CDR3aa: CASSLRGTSSYNEQFF
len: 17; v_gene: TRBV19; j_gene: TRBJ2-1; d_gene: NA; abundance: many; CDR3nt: TGTGCCAGTAGTGTCCCCCGAGGTAGCCCCTCCTACAATGAGCAGTTCTTC; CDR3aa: CASSVPRGSPSYNEQFF
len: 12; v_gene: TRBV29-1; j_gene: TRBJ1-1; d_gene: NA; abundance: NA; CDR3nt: TGCAGCGTGCAGGGGTGGGGTACTGAAGCTTTCTTT; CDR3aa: CSVQGWGTEAFF
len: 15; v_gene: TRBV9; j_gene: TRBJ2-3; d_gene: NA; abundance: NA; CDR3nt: TGTGCCAGCAGCGTAGCGCTAGCCCGCACAGATACGCAGTATTTT; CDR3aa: CASSVALARTDTQYF
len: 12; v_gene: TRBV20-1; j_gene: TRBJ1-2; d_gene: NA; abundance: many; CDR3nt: TGCAGTGCTAGGACATCCAACTATGGCTACACCTTC; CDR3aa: CSARTSNYGYTF
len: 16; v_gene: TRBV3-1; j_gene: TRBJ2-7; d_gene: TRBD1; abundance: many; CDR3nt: TGTGCCAGCAGCCAAGAGCCCGACAGGGCCTCCTACGAGCAGTACTTC; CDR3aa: CASSQEPDRASYEQYF
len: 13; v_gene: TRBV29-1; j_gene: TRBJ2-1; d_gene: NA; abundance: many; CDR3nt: TGCAGCGCGAGGGACACATTCTACAATGAGCAGTTCTTC; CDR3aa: CSARDTFYNEQFF
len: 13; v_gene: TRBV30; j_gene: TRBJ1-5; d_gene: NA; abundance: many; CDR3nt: TGTGCCTGGAGTCCAAATTACAATCAGCCCCAGCATTTT; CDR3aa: CAWSPNYNQPQHF
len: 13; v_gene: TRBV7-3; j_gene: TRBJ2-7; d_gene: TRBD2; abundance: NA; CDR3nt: TGTGCCCCCCGGGGGGGCAGGGTCTACGAGCAGTACTTC; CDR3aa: CAPRGGRVYEQYF
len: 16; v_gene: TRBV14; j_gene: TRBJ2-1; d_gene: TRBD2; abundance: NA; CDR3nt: TGTGCCAGCAGCCAACGTCTAGCGGATATCTACAATGAGCAGTTCTTC; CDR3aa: CASSQRLADIYNEQFF
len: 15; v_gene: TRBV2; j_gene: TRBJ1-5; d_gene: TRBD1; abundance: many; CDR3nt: TGTGCCAGCAGCGGGGGACAGGTAGTCAATCAGCCCCAGCATTTT; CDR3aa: CASSGGQVVNQPQHF
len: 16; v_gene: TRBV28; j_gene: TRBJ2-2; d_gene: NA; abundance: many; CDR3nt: TGTGCCAGCAGTTCCCGGGACGAGGGGGGAACCGGGGAGCTGTTTTTT; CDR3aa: CASSSRDEGGTGELFF
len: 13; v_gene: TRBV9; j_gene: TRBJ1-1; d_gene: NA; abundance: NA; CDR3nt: TGTGCCAGCAGCGAAGGAGGCAGACCTGAAGCTTTCTTT; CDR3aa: CASSEGGRPEAFF
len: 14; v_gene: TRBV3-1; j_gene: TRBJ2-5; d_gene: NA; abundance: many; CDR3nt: TGTGCCAGCAGCCAAGATCTAACTGACGAGACCCAGTACTTC; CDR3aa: CASSQDLTDETQYF
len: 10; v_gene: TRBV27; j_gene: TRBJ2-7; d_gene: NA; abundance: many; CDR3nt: TGTGCCACCGGGAACTACGAGCAGTACTTC; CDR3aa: CATGNYEQYF
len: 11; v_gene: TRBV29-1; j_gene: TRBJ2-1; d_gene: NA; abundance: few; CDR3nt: TGCAGCGTTGAAGGAGGACGAAAGCAGTTCTTC; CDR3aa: CSVEGGRKQFF
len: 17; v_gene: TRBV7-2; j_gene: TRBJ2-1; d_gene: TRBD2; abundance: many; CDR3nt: TGTGCCAGCAGCCCCTCCCCTCTAGCGGAGATCAACAATGAGCAGTTCTTC; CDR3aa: CASSPSPLAEINNEQFF
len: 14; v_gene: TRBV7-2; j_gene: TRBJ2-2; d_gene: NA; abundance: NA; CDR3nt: NA; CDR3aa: CASSFGQGTGEPFF
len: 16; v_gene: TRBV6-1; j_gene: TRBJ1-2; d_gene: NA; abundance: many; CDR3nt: TGTGCCAGCAGTACCCCCGGTACAGGAAATAACTATGGCTACACCTTC; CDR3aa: CASSTPGTGNNYGYTF
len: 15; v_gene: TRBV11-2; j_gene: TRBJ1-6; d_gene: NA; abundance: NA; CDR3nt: TGTGCCAGCACCTTGATAACAGGGAAAAATTCACCCCTCCACTTT; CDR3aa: CASTLITGKNSPLHF
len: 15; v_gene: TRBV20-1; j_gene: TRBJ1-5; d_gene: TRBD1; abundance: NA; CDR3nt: TGCAGTGCTAGAGAGGGACAGGGAGGCAATCAGCCCCAGCATTTT; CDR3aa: CSAREGQGGNQPQHF
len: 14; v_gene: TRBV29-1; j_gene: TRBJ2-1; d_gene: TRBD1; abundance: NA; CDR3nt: TGCAGCGTGGCCCAGGACAGGGGGCGATATGAGCAGTTCTTC; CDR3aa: CSVAQDRGRYEQFF
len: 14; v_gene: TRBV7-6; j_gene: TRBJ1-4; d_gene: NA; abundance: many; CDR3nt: TGTGCCAGCAGCTTAGTAACAGGAGATGAAAAACTGTTTTTT; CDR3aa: CASSLVTGDEKLFF
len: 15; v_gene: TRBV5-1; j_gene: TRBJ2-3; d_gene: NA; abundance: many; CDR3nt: TGCGCCAGCAGCCAAGCGGGCGATAGCACAGATACGCAGTATTTT; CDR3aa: CASSQAGDSTDTQYF
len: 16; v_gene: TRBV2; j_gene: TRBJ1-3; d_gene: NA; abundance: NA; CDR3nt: TGTGCCAGCAGTGAAAAAAGCGCGGGATCTGGAAACACCATATATTTT; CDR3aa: CASSEKSAGSGNTIYF
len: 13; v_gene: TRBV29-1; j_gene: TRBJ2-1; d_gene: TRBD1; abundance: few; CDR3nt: TGCAGCGTTTCCGGACAGGGCCGCAATGAGCAGTTCTTC; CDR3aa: CSVSGQGRNEQFF
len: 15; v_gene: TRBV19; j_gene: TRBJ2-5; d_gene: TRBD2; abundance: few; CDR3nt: TGTGCCAGTAGTATTCGGACTAGCAGTCAAGAGACCCAGTACTTC; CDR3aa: CASSIRTSSQETQYF
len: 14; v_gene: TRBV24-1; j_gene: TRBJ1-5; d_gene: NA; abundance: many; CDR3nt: TGTGCCACCAGCGCCCCGGACAGAAATCAGCCCCAGCATTTT; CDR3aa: CATSAPDRNQPQHF
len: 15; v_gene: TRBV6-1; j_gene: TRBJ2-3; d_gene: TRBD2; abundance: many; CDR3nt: TGTGCCAGCAGTGTAGCGGGAGAGGCCACAGATACGCAGTATTTT; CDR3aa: CASSVAGEATDTQYF
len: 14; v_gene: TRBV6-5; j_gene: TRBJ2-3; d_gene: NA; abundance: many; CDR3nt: TGTGCCAGCAGTTACTCGGGGCGGGACGATACGCAGTATTTT; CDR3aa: CASSYSGRDDTQYF
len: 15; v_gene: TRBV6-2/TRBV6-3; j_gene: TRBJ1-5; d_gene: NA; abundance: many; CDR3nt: TGTGCCAGCAGTTACGACAGGAGTAGCAATCAGCCCCAGCATTTT; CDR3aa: CASSYDRSSNQPQHF
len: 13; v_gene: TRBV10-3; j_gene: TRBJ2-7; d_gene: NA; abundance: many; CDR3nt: TGTGCCACCCTCAAAGCAACGACCTACGAGCAGTACTTC; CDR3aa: CATLKATTYEQYF
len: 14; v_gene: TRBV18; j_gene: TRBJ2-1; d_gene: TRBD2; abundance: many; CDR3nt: TGTGCCAGCCAACTAGCGGGAGCCTACAATGAGCAGTTCTTC; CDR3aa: CASQLAGAYNEQFF
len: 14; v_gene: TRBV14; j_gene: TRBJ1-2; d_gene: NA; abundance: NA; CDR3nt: TGTGCCAGCAGCCCCTCGGTATCAAACTATGGCTACACCTTC; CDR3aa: CASSPSVSNYGYTF